This entry features one TCR beta chain sequence. Its specificity is not known. The data belong to a study of cytomegalovirus exposure and HLA in healthy donors. Study-wide findings and caveats: A few chains tied to CMV proved CMV antigen-specific in vitro. Cytomegalovirus status was reportedly diagnosed by the classifier with high specificity and sensitivity.

The PCR made use of 60 Vbeta and 13 Jbeta primers. Using immunoSEQ multiplex PCR, the repertoire was profiled, and TCRdb retains in-frame clones only, with some absent. The table lists under 130,000 clones, roughly three quarters of them singletons. The ends were cut back, 4 bases at V and 5 bases at J, with 14 bases in the middle. The CDR3 extends over 13 amino acids. Germline V gene lookup returns CDR1 SQVTM and CDR2 ANQGSEA. The chain uses TRBV29-1 and TRBJ1-1; tentative D call: TRBD1 (5 bases). The sequenced sample consisted of PBMCs. The sequence derives from a male donor in good health and CMV-seronegative. The CDR3 DNA reads TGCAGCGTTGGGGGGGTTAGGGGAACTGAAGCTTTCTTT. This gives the protein CSVGGVRGTEAFF.